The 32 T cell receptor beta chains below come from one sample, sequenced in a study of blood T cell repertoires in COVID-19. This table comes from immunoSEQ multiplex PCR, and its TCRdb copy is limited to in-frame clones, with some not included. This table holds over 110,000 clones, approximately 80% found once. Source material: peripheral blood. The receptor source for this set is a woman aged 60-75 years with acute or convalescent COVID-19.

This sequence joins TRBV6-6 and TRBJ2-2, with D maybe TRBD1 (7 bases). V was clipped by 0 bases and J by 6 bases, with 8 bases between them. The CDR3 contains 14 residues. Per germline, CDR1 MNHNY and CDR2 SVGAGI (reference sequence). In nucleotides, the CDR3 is TGTGCCAGCAGTTACTCCAGGGGGGCCGGGGAGCTGTTTTTT. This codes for CASSYSRGAGELFF.

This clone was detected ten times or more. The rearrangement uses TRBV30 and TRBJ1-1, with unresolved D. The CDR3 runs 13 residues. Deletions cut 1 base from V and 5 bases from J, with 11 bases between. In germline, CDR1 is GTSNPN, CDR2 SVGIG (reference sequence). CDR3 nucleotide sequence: TGTGCCTGGAGTGGCAGTATTTGGACTGAAGCTTTCTTT. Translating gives CAWSGSIWTEAFF.

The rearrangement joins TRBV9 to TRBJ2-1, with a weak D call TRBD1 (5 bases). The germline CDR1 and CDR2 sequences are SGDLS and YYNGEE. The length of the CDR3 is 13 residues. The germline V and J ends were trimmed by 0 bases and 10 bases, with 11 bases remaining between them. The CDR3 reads CASSVEGQREQFF. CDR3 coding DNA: TGTGCCAGCAGCGTAGAGGGGCAGCGCGAGCAGTTCTTC.

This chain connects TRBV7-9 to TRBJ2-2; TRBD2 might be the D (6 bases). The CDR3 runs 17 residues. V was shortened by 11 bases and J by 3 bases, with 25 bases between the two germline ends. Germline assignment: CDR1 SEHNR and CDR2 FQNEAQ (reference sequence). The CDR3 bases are TGTGCCGCGGGGTTTAGCGACGTGGTCGGGTACACCGGGGAGCTGTTTTTT. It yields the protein CAAGFSDVVGYTGELFF.

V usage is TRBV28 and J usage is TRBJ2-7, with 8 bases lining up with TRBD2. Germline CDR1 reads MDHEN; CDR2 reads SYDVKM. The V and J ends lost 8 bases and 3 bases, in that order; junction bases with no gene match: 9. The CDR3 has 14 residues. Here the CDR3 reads CASENLAGSYEQYF. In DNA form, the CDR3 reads TGTGCCAGCGAAAACTTAGCGGGAAGCTACGAGCAGTACTTC.

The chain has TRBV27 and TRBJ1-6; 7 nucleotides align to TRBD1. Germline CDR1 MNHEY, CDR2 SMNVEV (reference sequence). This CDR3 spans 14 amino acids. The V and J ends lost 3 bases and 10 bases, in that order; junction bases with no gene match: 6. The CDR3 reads CASSFYRGSSPLHF. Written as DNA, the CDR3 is TGTGCCAGCAGTTTCTACAGGGGAAGCTCACCCCTCCACTTT.

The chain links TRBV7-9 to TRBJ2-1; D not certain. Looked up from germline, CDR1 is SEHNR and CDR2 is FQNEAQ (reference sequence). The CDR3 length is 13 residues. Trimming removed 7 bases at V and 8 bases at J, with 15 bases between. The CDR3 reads CASTQARGDEQFF. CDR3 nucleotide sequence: TGTGCCAGCACCCAAGCTAGAGGCGATGAGCAGTTCTTC.

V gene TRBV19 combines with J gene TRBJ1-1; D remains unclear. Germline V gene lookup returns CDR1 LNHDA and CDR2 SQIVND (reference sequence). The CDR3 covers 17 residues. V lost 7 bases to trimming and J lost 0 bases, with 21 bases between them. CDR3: CASNPVSGPSLNTEAFF. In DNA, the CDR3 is TGTGCCAGTAATCCTGTGTCAGGCCCGTCTTTGAACACTGAAGCTTTCTTT.

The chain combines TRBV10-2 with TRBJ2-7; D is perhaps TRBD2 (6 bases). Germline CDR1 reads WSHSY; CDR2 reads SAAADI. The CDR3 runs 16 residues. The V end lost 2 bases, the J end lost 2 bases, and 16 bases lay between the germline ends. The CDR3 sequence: CASSERSGLRTYEQYF. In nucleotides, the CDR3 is TGCGCCAGCAGTGAGAGATCGGGACTCAGAACCTACGAGCAGTACTTC.

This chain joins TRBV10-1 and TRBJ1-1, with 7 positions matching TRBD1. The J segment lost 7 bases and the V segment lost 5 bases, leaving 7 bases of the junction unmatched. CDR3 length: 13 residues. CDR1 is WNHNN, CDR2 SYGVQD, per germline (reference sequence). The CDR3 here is CASSPGTALEAFF. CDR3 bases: TGCGCCAGCAGTCCCGGGACAGCCCTTGAAGCTTTCTTT.

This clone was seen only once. DNA for the CDR3: TGTGCCAGCAGTTTTGGGGCTTGGTACGAGCAGTACTTC. Translating gives CASSFGAWYEQYF. The chain is built from TRBV28 and TRBJ2-7; possibly TRBD1 for D (5 bases). Trimming took off 3 bases at V and 4 bases at J, with 10 bases between the two ends. The germline CDR1 and CDR2 sequences are MDHEN and SYDVKM. The CDR3 contains 13 residues.

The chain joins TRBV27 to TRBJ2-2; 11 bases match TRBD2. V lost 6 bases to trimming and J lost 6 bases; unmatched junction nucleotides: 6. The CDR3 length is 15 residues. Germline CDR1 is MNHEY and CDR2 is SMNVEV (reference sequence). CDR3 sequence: CASRLAGVFAGELFF. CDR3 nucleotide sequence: TGTGCCAGCAGACTAGCGGGAGTTTTTGCCGGGGAGCTGTTTTTT.

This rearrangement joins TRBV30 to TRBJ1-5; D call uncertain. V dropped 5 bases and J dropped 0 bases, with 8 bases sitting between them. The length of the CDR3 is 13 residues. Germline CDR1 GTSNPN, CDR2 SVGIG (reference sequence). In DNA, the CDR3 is TGTGCCTGGGGCCAGGATAGCAATCAGCCCCAGCATTTT. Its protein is CAWGQDSNQPQHF.

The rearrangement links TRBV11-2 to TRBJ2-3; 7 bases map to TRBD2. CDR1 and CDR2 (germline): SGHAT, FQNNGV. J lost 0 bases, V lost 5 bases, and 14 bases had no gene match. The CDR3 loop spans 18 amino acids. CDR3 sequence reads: CASSRRASGASSTDTQYF. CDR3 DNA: TGTGCCAGCAGCCGAAGGGCCAGCGGGGCATCTAGCACAGATACGCAGTATTTT.

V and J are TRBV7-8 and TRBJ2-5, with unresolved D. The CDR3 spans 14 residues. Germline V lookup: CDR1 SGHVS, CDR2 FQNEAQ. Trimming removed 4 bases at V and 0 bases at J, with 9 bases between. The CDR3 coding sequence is TGTGCCAGCAGCTCGAGAGCGTACCAAGAGACCCAGTACTTC. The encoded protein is CASSSRAYQETQYF.

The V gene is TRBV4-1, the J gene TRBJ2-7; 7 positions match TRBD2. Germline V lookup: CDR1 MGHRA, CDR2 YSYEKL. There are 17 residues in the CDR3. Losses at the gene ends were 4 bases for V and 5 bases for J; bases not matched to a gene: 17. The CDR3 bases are TGCGCCAGCAGCCTAAGTCCTTGGGGGGAGGGCAGCAACGAGCAGTACTTC. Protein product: CASSLSPWGEGSNEQYF.

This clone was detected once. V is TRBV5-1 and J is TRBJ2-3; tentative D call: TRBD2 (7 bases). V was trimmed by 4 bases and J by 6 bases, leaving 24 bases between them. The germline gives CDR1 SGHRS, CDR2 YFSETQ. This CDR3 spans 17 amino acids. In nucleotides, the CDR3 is TGCGCCAGCAGCCTTCTCGGGGGGCGAGCCCTACCCGATACGCAGTATTTT. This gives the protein CASSLLGGRALPDTQYF.

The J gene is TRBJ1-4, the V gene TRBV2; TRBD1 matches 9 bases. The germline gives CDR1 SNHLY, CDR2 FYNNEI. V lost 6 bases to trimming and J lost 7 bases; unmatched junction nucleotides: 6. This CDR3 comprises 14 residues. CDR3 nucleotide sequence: TGTGCCAGCAGCCAAGGGACAGGGATTGAAAAACTGTTTTTT. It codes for CASSQGTGIEKLFF.

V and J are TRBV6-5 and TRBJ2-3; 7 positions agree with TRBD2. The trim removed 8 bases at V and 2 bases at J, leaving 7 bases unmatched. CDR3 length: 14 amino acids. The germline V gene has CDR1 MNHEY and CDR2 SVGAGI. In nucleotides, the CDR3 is TGTGCCAGCGAGGCGGGAGAATTCACAGATACGCAGTATTTT. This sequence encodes CASEAGEFTDTQYF.

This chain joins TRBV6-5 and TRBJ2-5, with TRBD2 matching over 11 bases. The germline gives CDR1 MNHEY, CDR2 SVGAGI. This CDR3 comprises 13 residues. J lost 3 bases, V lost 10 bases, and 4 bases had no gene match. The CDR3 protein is CAIRLAGKETQYF. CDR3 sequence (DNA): TGTGCCATAAGACTAGCGGGAAAAGAGACCCAGTACTTC.

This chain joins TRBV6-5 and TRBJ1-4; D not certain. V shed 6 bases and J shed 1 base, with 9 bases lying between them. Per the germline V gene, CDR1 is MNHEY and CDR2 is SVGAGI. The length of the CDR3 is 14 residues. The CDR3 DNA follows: TGTGCCAGCAGCGTAGACTTAACTAATGAAAAACTGTTTTTT. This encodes CASSVDLTNEKLFF.

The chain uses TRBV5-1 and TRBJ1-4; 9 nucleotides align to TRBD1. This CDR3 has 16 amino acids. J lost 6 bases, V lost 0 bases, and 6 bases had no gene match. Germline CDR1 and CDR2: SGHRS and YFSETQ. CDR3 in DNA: TGCGCCAGCAGCTTGGGGGCAAGGACAGGGGATGAAAAACTGTTTTTT. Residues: CASSLGARTGDEKLFF.

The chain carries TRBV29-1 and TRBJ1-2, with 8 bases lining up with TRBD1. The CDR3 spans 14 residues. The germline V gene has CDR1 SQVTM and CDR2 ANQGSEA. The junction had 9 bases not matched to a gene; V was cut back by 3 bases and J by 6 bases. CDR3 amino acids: CSVDHGQGADGYTF. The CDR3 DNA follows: TGCAGCGTTGACCACGGACAGGGCGCAGATGGCTACACCTTC.

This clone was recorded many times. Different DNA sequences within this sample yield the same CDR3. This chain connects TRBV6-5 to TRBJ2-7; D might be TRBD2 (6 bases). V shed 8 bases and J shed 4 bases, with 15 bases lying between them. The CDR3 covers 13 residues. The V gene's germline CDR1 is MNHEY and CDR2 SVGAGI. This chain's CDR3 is CASGGGGPYEQYF. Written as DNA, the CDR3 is TGTGCCAGCGGGGGTGGAGGGCCGTACGAGCAGTACTTC.

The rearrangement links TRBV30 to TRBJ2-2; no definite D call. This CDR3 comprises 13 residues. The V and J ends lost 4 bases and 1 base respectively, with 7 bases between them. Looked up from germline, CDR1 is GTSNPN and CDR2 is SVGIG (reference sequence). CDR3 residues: CAWTGWNTGELFF. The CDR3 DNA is TGTGCCTGGACAGGATGGAACACCGGGGAGCTGTTTTTT.

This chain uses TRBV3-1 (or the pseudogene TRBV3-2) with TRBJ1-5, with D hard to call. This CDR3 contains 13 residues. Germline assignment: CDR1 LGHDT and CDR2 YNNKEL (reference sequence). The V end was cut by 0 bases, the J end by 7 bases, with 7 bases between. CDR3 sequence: CASSQDSTQPQHF. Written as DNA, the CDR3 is TGTGCCAGCAGCCAAGACAGTACACAGCCCCAGCATTTT.

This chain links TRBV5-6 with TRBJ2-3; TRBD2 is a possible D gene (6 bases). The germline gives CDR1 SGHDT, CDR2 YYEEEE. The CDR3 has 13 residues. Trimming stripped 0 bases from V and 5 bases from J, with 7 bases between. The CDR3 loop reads CASSLVGGDTQYF. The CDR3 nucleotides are TGTGCCAGCAGCTTGGTGGGGGGAGATACGCAGTATTTT.

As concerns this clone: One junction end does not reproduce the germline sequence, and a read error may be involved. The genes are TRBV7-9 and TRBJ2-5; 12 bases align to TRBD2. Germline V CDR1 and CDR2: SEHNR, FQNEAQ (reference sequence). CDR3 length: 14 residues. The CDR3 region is CASSVRLAGESQYF. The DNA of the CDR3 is TGTGCCAGCAGCGTTAGACTAGCGGGAGAGTCCCAGTACTTC.

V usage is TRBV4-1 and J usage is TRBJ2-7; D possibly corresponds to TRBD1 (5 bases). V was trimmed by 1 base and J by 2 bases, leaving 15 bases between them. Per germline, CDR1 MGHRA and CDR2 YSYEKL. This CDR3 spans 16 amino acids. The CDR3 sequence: CASSQGLALGAYEQYF. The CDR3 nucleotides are TGCGCCAGCAGCCAAGGATTAGCCCTAGGGGCCTACGAGCAGTACTTC.

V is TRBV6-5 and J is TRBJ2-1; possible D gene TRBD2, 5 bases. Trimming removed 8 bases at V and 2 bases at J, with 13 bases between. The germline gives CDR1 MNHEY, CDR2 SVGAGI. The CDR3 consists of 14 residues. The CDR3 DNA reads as TGTGCCAGCGGACTGGACTTTGCCTACAATGAGCAGTTCTTC. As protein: CASGLDFAYNEQFF.

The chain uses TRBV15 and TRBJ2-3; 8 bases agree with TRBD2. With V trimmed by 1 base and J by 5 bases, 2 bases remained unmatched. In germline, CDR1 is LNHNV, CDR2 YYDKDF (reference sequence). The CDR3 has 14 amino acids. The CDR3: CATSRARGGDTQYF. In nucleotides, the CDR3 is TGTGCCACCAGCAGAGCTCGGGGGGGAGATACGCAGTATTTT.

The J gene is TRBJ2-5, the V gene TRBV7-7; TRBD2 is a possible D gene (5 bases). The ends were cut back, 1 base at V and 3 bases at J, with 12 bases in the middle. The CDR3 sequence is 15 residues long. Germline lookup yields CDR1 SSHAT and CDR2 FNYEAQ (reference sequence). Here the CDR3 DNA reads TGTGCCAGCAGCTTAGACGGCGGGTTCGAAGAGACCCAGTACTTC. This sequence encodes CASSLDGGFEETQYF. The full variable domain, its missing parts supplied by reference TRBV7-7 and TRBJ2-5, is GAGVSQSPRYKVTKRGQDVTLRCDPISSHATLYWYQQALGQGPEFLTYFNYEAQPDKSGLPSDRFSAERPEGSISTLTIQRTEQRDSAMYRCASSLDGGFEETQYFGPGTRLLVL.